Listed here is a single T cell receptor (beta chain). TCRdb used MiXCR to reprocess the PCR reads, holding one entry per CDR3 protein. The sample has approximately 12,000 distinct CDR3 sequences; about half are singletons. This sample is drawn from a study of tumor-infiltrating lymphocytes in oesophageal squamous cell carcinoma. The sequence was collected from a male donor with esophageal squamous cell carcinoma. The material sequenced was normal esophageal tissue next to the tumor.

CDR3 region: CASSDLHGISTDTQYF. The CDR3 bases are TGCGCCAGCAGTGACCTTCACGGGATCTCGACAGATACGCAGTATTTT. This chain joins TRBV10-2 and TRBJ2-3; D may be TRBD2 (5 bases). The CDR3 extends over 16 amino acids. V lost 3 bases and J 3 bases, leaving 16 bases between the germline ends. Germline values: CDR1 WSHSY, CDR2 SAAADI.